Presented here are 15 T cell receptor beta chains from one specimen sequenced in a study of blood T cells in healthy people across ages (dated by TCRdb to between 2014 and 2017). Receptor libraries were prepared by 5' RACE. The reads were generated on an Illumina HiSeq 2500. A second PCR of about 7 to 12 cycles was run with a J-beta primer mix and a sample-barcoded 5' primer. The public sequencing data were trimmed at Q25 with fastp and processed into clonotypes with MiXCR by TCRdb, which kept only in-frame beta chains. A single entry per CDR3 protein holds the most common genes and DNA from its merged rows. The sample table holds around 700,000 distinct CDR3 sequences, of which 20% to 30% were seen once. Under 10% of the sample is held by the ten biggest clonotypes. The data also belong to a second study, concerning T cells of mothers and their children.

Sequencing was done on a sample of blood. The receptors shown here come from a boy aged 10-17 years in good health.

This clonotype was observed a handful of times. The J gene is TRBJ2-1, the V gene TRBV9; TRBD2 matches at 12 bases. V was clipped by 4 bases and J by 9 bases; unmatched bases: 8. The germline CDR1 and CDR2 sequences are SGDLS and YYNGEE. The CDR3 has 15 amino acids. CDR3: CASSIASGRATEQFF. The CDR3 coding sequence is TGTGCCAGCAGCATTGCTAGCGGGAGGGCCACTGAGCAGTTCTTC. Drawing the rest from reference TRBV9 and TRBJ2-1, the complete variable domain is DSGVTQTPKHLITATGQRVTLRCSPRSGDLSVYWYQQSLDQGLQFLIQYYNGEERAKGNILERFSAQQFPDLHSELNLSSLELGDSALYFCASSIASGRATEQFFGPGTRLTVL.

The chain's CDR3 is CASSTEGGEASYNEQFF. CDR3 DNA: TGTGCCAGCAGTACAGAAGGTGGGGAGGCCTCATACAATGAGCAGTTCTTC. The chain uses TRBV6-1 and TRBJ2-5; TRBD2 might be the D (6 bases). The end of the DNA fits TRBJ2-1 better, so the J call may be wrong. The CDR3 covers 17 residues. Per germline, CDR1 MNHNS and CDR2 SASEGT.

This clonotype was observed a handful of times. This rearrangement joins TRBV18 to TRBJ2-1, with D possibly matching TRBD2 (5 bases). This CDR3 spans 13 amino acids. From germline, CDR1 is KGHSH and CDR2 LQKENI. V gave up 5 bases and J gave up 9 bases, with 14 bases separating them. The CDR3 loop reads CASSTMESGEQFF. The CDR3, as DNA: TGTGCCAGCTCAACAATGGAGAGCGGTGAGCAGTTCTTC. Full variable domain (outside the CDR3, taken from reference TRBV18 and TRBJ2-1): NAGVMQNPRHLVRRRGQEARLRCSPMKGHSHVYWYRQLPEEGLKFMVYLQKENIIDESGMPKERFSAEFPKEGPSILRIQQVVRGDSAAYFCASSTMESGEQFFGPGTRLTVL.

The CDR3 sequence is CASSQRLAGSTDTQYF. For the CDR3, the DNA is TGTGCCAGCAGCCAAAGATTAGCGGGATCCACAGATACGCAGTATTTT. The rearrangement joins TRBV4-2 to TRBJ2-3, with 8 bases fitting TRBD2. The junction had 6 bases not matched to a gene; V was cut back by 2 bases and J by 2 bases. Germline assignment: CDR1 LGHNA and CDR2 YNFKEQ. This CDR3 has 16 amino acids.

The chain couples TRBV6-5 to TRBJ2-7; D possibly matches TRBD1 or TRBD2 (5 bases each). The V gene lost 8 bases and the J gene lost 2 bases, with 19 bases spanning the gap. This CDR3 has 15 amino acids. Germline V gene data show CDR1 as MNHEY and CDR2 as SVGAGI. As DNA, the CDR3 is TGTGCCAGCTCAGGGTGGGGTTTCGGGGCCTACGAGCAGTACTTC. Translation: CASSGWGFGAYEQYF.

The chain combines TRBV29-1 with TRBJ2-7; the D gene is possibly TRBD2 (7 bases). V was trimmed by 2 bases and J by 4 bases, leaving 21 bases between them. The germline V gene encodes CDR1 SQVTM and CDR2 ANQGSEA. This CDR3 comprises 16 residues. CDR3 amino acids: CSVEKDGAGAGYEQYF. CDR3 sequence (DNA): TGCAGCGTTGAAAAGGACGGGGCGGGGGCCGGGTACGAGCAGTACTTC.

The rearrangement links TRBV7-9 to TRBJ2-7, with D unclear. The germline V gene encodes CDR1 SEHNR and CDR2 FQNEAQ (reference sequence). The CDR3 has 12 residues. The V and J ends lost 3 bases and 7 bases respectively, with 10 bases between them. Here the CDR3 reads CASSLVDPEQYF. The CDR3 nucleotides read TGTGCCAGCAGCTTGGTCGACCCAGAGCAGTACTTC.

This clonotype turned up a few times. The gene calls are TRBV7-9 and TRBJ2-5; D is ambiguous. The CDR3 sequence is 14 residues long. Looked up from germline, CDR1 is SEHNR and CDR2 is FQNEAQ (reference sequence). V gave up 5 bases and J gave up 1 base, with 11 bases separating them. CDR3 residues: CASSRLIPQETQYF. In DNA, the CDR3 is TGTGCCAGCAGCCGCTTAATCCCCCAAGAGACCCAGTACTTC.

This clonotype was recorded a few times. The chain has TRBV4-3 and TRBJ2-6; TRBD1 matches 7 bases. V lost 1 base and J lost 0; bases outside the gene matches: 9. Germline values: CDR1 LGHNA, CDR2 YSLEER. This CDR3 is built from 19 residues. In DNA form, the CDR3 reads TGCGCCAGCAGCCAAGTTCGGGACAGCCACTACTCTGGGGCCAACGTCCTGACTTTC. Its translation is CASSQVRDSHYSGANVLTF.

The chain carries TRBV7-2 and TRBJ2-2; TRBD2 is a possible D gene (5 bases). Germline lookup yields CDR1 SGHTA and CDR2 FQGNSA. The CDR3 is 14 amino acids. With 3 bases removed from V and 7 bases from J, the gap between germline ends came to 12 bases. The CDR3 region has the DNA TGTGCCAGCAGCTTGCCTAGCTCGGGCGGGGAGCTGTTTTTT. It is translated as CASSLPSSGGELFF.

This clonotype came up a few times. This CDR3 is CSVEARLGGTEAFF. The CDR3 bases are TGCAGCGTTGAAGCGCGATTAGGCGGGACTGAAGCTTTCTTT. This chain joins TRBV29-1 and TRBJ1-1; D gene ambiguous. V was shortened by 1 base and J by 5 bases, with 14 bases between the two germline ends. Germline V CDR1 and CDR2: SQVTM, ANQGSEA. The CDR3 is 14 residues long.

The chain couples TRBV6-2 or TRBV6-3 to TRBJ1-5; D gene uncertain. The V end lost 5 bases, the J end lost 5 bases, and 13 bases lay between the germline ends. Germline V gene sequence: CDR1 MNHEY, CDR2 SVGEGT. There are 14 residues in the CDR3. The CDR3 nucleotides read TGTGCCAGCAGTGTAGGACGGAACTATCAGCCCCAGCATTTT. Translated, it gives CASSVGRNYQPQHF.

This clonotype was detected only a few times. The chain employs TRBV29-1 and TRBJ2-5, with D perhaps TRBD1 (7 bases). The CDR3 totals 13 residues. V was trimmed by 4 bases and J by 11 bases, leaving 20 bases between them. Germline V gene lookup returns CDR1 SQVTM and CDR2 ANQGSEA. CDR3 coding DNA: TGCAGCGTTGGACAGGGAGAGGGTCGGGAGCAGTACTTC. Its translation is CSVGQGEGREQYF.

The gene calls are TRBV7-9 and TRBJ1-4; D uncertain. Trimming left V 5 bases short and J 5 bases short, with 15 bases between. Germline CDR1 SEHNR, CDR2 FQNEAQ (reference sequence). There are 15 residues in the CDR3. In DNA form, the CDR3 reads TGTGCCAGCAGCCCACAAGCTAGTGTAAATGAAAAACTGTTTTTT. This codes for CASSPQASVNEKLFF. Together with reference TRBV7-9 and TRBJ1-4, the CDR3 gives the full variable domain: DTGVSQNPRHKITKRGQNVTFRCDPISEHNRLYWYRQTLGQGPEFLTYFQNEAQLEKSRLLSDRFSAERPKGSFSTLEIQRTEQGDSAMYLCASSPQASVNEKLFFGSGTQLSVL.

The rearrangement joins TRBV12-5 to TRBJ1-1; D is possibly TRBD1 (6 bases). Germline V gives CDR1 LGHNT, CDR2 FRNRAP. The V and J ends lost 5 bases and 5 bases respectively, with 9 bases between them. This CDR3 region has 12 residues. This chain's CDR3 is CASGSGTTEAFF. CDR3 in DNA: TGTGCTAGTGGTAGTGGGACAACTGAAGCTTTCTTT.